This TCR beta chain was retrieved from a study of human T cells and chemical hapten exposure. Study in general: Upper inner arm skin measuring approximately 2 cm by approximately 2 cm received 2% DPC for sensitization.

V lost 1 base, J lost 1 base, and 10 bases lay in between. Germline V gene sequence: CDR1 LGHDT, CDR2 YNNKEL (reference sequence). This CDR3 has 15 amino acids. Original methodology: Between roughly 23,224 and 700,000 TCRs appeared in each sample, and the median stood at approximately 100,000. One entry per CDR3 protein results from TCRdb running MiXCR on the RACE reads. Clone size and V and J calls follow TCRdb, not the original study. The sample contains 380,000 or so distinct CDR3 sequences, nearly 5% of which appear only once. This clonotype was seen only a few times. The time point here: patch test 1, 2 weeks after DPC sensitization. Treatment defined: therapeutic diphenylcyclopropenone sensitization with weekly scalp DPC. The donor pool consisted of alopecia patients aged 18 to 70 years, considered suitable for DPC.

This chain links TRBV3-1 with TRBJ1-1, with a weak D call TRBD1 (5 bases). Sequenced here: whole blood, sampled in connection with sensitization to the hapten diphenylcyclopropenone (DPC). The origin of this receptor is a woman in her forties or fifties with alopecia areata. Some clones in this sample may be carry-over from other donors' samples. In nucleotides, the CDR3 is TGTGCCAGCAGCCAAGTGGAGGGACGGAACACTGAAGCTTTCTTT. This encodes CASSQVEGRNTEAFF.